The 18 T cell receptor beta chains given below trace back to one sample, sequenced in a study of siplizumab effects on memory and regulatory T cells. The data were produced by immunoSEQ multiplex PCR, yet TCRdb's version contains in-frame clones alone and is incomplete. The repertoire includes about 100,000 clones, about nine tenths of them detected once, and around 12% sits in the top ten. The specimen was non-Treg CD4+ T cells sorted from blood. The receptor source for this set is a human donor in good health.

The rearrangement joins TRBV7-6 to TRBJ2-2; D may correspond to TRBD1 or TRBD2 (6 bases each). The CDR3 is 15 residues long. Germline CDR1 reads SGHVS; CDR2 reads FNYEAQ. The germline V and J ends were trimmed by 4 bases and 5 bases, with 14 bases remaining between them. This CDR3 is CASSSLTGATGELFF. CDR3 DNA sequence: TGTGCCAGCAGCTCCCTCACGGGGGCGACCGGGGAGCTGTTTTTT.

CDR3 coding DNA: TGCAGCGTTGAAGATCCTAGCGGGAAGGTCTACGAGCAGTACTTC. Protein: CSVEDPSGKVYEQYF. The chain carries TRBV29-1 and TRBJ2-7, with 9 nucleotides matching TRBD2. CDR1 and CDR2 (germline): SQVTM, ANQGSEA. With 0 bases clipped from V and 3 bases from J, the junction kept 6 bases outside the gene matches. The CDR3 is 15 residues long.

The chain is built from TRBV2 and TRBJ2-7, with a possible D match to TRBD2 (5 bases). V lost 8 bases and J lost 6, with 20 bases in between. Per the germline V gene, CDR1 is SNHLY and CDR2 is FYNNEI. The CDR3 is 14 amino acids. The CDR3 DNA reads as TGTGCCAGCCGCCGGCGGGTATTAATGGGCGAGCAGTACTTC. The encoded protein is CASRRRVLMGEQYF.

The chain recombines TRBV5-8 with TRBJ2-1, with D hard to call. CDR3 length: 16 amino acids. Trimming took 4 bases from V and 4 from J, leaving 18 bases between them. Per germline, CDR1 SGHTS and CDR2 YDEGEE. As DNA, the CDR3 is TGTGCCAGCAGCCGAACACACGGCGCCCTTTACAATGAGCAGTTCTTC. This encodes CASSRTHGALYNEQFF.

A single count supports this clone. This chain connects TRBV5-1 to TRBJ2-3; D is unclear. Germline V gives CDR1 SGHRS, CDR2 YFSETQ. V dropped 2 bases and J dropped 2 bases, with 6 bases sitting between them. The CDR3 is made up of 13 amino acids. Here the CDR3 reads CASSFEFTDTQYF. In DNA, the CDR3 is TGCGCCAGCAGCTTCGAGTTCACAGATACGCAGTATTTT.

This clone is a singleton in its sample. The chain employs TRBV6-6 and TRBJ2-7; D unresolved. CDR3 length equals 15 residues. The V gene's germline CDR1 is MNHNY and CDR2 SVGAGI (reference sequence). Trimming left V 2 bases short and J 2 bases short, with 13 bases between. Here the CDR3 reads CASSYSDKPTYEQYF. The CDR3 DNA follows: TGTGCCAGCAGTTACAGCGACAAACCGACCTACGAGCAGTACTTC.

This clone was seen more than once but under ten times. The chain employs TRBV6-5 and TRBJ2-1; D possibly corresponds to TRBD2 (7 bases). The ends were cut back, 5 bases at V and 7 bases at J, with 18 bases in the middle. The CDR3 extends over 15 amino acids. The germline V gene has CDR1 MNHEY and CDR2 SVGAGI. The CDR3 sequence: CASSRSGGGVNEQFF. In nucleotides, the CDR3 is TGTGCCAGCAGTCGGAGTGGGGGGGGCGTGAATGAGCAGTTCTTC.

The V and J genes are TRBV7-8 and TRBJ1-2; TRBD1 aligns across 9 bases. CDR1 is SGHVS and CDR2 is FQNEAQ in the germline V gene. CDR3 length: 14 residues. V lost 3 bases, J lost 5 bases, and 4 bases stayed unmatched. The DNA for the CDR3 is TGTGCCAGCAGCTTGGCCGGGACAGGGTATGGCTACACCTTC. Translating gives CASSLAGTGYGYTF.

In this sample, this clone turned up a few times. CDR3 residues: CASGLPAAGSTQYF. The DNA of the CDR3 is TGTGCTAGTGGTCTCCCGGCGGCGGGCTCTACGCAGTATTTT. This chain connects TRBV12-5 to TRBJ2-3, with D possibly being TRBD2 (5 bases). This CDR3 contains 14 residues. Trimming cost V 5 bases and J 8 bases, with 17 bases left between them. CDR1 is LGHNT and CDR2 is FRNRAP in the germline V gene.

This sequence joins TRBV30 and TRBJ1-3; a possible D gene is TRBD1 (6 bases). V lost 3 bases to trimming and J lost 2 bases, with 17 bases between them. This CDR3 is 16 amino acids long. Per germline, CDR1 GTSNPN and CDR2 SVGIG (reference sequence). The CDR3 reads CAWRDIGQRPGNTIYF. CDR3 nucleotides: TGTGCCTGGAGAGATATCGGACAGCGTCCTGGAAACACCATATATTTT.

This chain uses TRBV25-1 with TRBJ2-5; 9 positions agree with TRBD1. V lost 2 bases to trimming and J lost 5 bases; unmatched junction nucleotides: 12. The V gene's germline CDR1 is MGHDK and CDR2 SYGVNS. The CDR3 loop spans 17 amino acids. The CDR3 DNA follows: TGTGCCAGCAGTGAAAGGTTTCCGGACAGGGGTGAGGAGACCCAGTACTTC. Translating gives CASSERFPDRGEETQYF.

The chain recombines TRBV7-3 with TRBJ2-2; D may correspond to TRBD1 or TRBD2 (5 bases each). V gave up 5 bases and J gave up 0 bases, with 16 bases separating them. Germline V gene data show CDR1 as SGHTA and CDR2 as FQGTGA. The CDR3 is 17 residues long. In nucleotides, the CDR3 is TGTGCCAGCAGCAATATGTTGGGACGCACGAACACCGGGGAGCTGTTTTTT. Translation: CASSNMLGRTNTGELFF.

V usage is TRBV7-6 and J usage is TRBJ2-5; D may be TRBD1 (5 bases). The CDR3 totals 15 residues. Germline V gives CDR1 SGHVS, CDR2 FNYEAQ. V was shortened by 2 bases and J by 2 bases, with 12 bases between the two germline ends. The DNA for the CDR3 is TGTGCCAGCAGCTTAATAGACAGTGTTCAAGAGACCCAGTACTTC. Its translation is CASSLIDSVQETQYF.

The V and J genes are TRBV6-5 and TRBJ2-7; 7 nucleotides line up with TRBD1. The CDR3 length is 13 residues. V shed 0 bases, J shed 6 bases, and the junction held 2 bases outside the gene matches. CDR1 is MNHEY and CDR2 is SVGAGI in the germline V gene. The CDR3 reads CASSYSGDSEQYF. DNA of the CDR3: TGTGCCAGCAGTTACTCGGGGGACAGCGAGCAGTACTTC.

There are a few counts of this clone. J is TRBJ1-5 and V is TRBV6-5; no reliable D call. V lost 4 bases and J 2 bases, leaving 9 bases between the germline ends. This CDR3 is 14 amino acids long. CDR1 and CDR2 (germline): MNHEY, SVGAGI. CDR3 residues: CASSSRSGNQPQHF. As DNA, the CDR3 is TGTGCCAGCAGTTCCAGATCGGGCAATCAGCCCCAGCATTTT.

The chain employs TRBV7-9 and TRBJ2-3; D is possibly TRBD2 (5 bases). Germline CDR1 SEHNR, CDR2 FQNEAQ (reference sequence). This CDR3 is built from 14 residues. Trimming removed 4 bases at V and 4 bases at J, with 12 bases between. CDR3 sequence reads: CASSSRPDSDTQYF. The CDR3, as DNA: TGTGCCAGCAGCTCGCGGCCGGACTCAGATACGCAGTATTTT.

The gene calls are TRBV6-1 and TRBJ2-5; no definite D call. The length of the CDR3 is 14 residues. Per germline, CDR1 MNHNS and CDR2 SASEGT. Between the trimmed V and J ends, which lost 4 bases and 4 bases, there was a span of 13 bases. The DNA of the CDR3 is TGTGCCAGCAGTGTATACTTAGGTGGAGAGACCCAGTACTTC. Encoded protein: CASSVYLGGETQYF.

The chain is built from TRBV19 and TRBJ1-1, with D maybe TRBD1 (6 bases). Germline loops: CDR1 LNHDA, CDR2 SQIVND (reference sequence). V was cut by 4 bases and J by 1 base, with 13 bases left in between. The CDR3 runs 15 residues. The chain's CDR3 is CASSTGQLRNTEAFF. The CDR3 DNA is TGTGCCAGTAGTACCGGACAGCTGAGGAACACTGAAGCTTTCTTT.